One sample yielded the 3 T cell receptor beta chains listed below, sequenced in a study of T cell changes during pregnancy in multiple sclerosis (dated by TCRdb to between 2018 and 2021). Libraries were built with the immunoSEQ multiplex PCR assay. This is the immuneACCESS table as TCRdb keeps it, with only in-frame sequences that have V and J called. A part of the clones is gone; compared with another copy, unresolved V genes explain less than half, and the rest is unexplained. The sample includes about 48,000 clones, with 94% observed a single time. The ten most abundant clones make up around 0.48% of the sample. The specimen comprised CD4+ T cells from peripheral blood mononuclear cells, sampled in the first trimester of pregnancy. All receptors derive from a female donor with multiple sclerosis, enrolled in a pregnancy study.

The chain links TRBV14 to TRBJ1-1, with a tentative D call TRBD1 (5 bases). The CDR3 totals 14 residues. Trimming took 4 bases from V and 5 from J, leaving 14 bases between them. Germline CDR1 SGHDN, CDR2 FVKESK. This chain's CDR3 is CASSLLRQGTEAFF. The CDR3 nucleotides read TGTGCCAGCAGCCTACTCCGCCAGGGAACTGAAGCTTTCTTT.

The gene calls are TRBV7-9 and TRBJ1-1; D is unclear. The CDR3 contains 15 residues. Germline CDR1 SEHNR, CDR2 FQNEAQ (reference sequence). V gave up 5 bases and J gave up 6 bases, with 19 bases separating them. CDR3 sequence reads: CASSALGIQRAEAFF. The CDR3 DNA reads as TGTGCCAGCAGCGCCCTCGGGATCCAAAGGGCTGAAGCTTTCTTT.

V usage is TRBV2 and J usage is TRBJ2-1; 7 bases are shared with TRBD2. The V segment lost 4 bases and the J segment 3 bases; nucleotides outside the gene matches: 6. Per germline, CDR1 SNHLY and CDR2 FYNNEI. The length of the CDR3 is 15 residues. The CDR3 region has the DNA TGTGCCAGCAGTGCTGCGGGCGGGGGCTACAATGAGCAGTTCTTC. Residues: CASSAAGGGYNEQFF.